This T cell receptor beta chain was captured in a study of blood T cells in healthy people across ages. Broader study findings: Age showed a roughly linear inverse relationship with TCR beta diversity per million T cells.

The people who gave samples were healthy Caucasians from Russia, aged about 6 to 100. Looked up from germline, CDR1 is MNHEY and CDR2 is SMNVEV (reference sequence). The CDR3 is 18 residues long. V was cut by 5 bases and J by 4 bases, with 27 bases left in between. As regards this clonotype: Its target is not known.

Sample-barcoded 5' priming and a J-beta primer mix drove a second PCR of about 6 to 12 cycles. TCRdb reprocessed the 5' RACE reads with MiXCR, giving one entry per CDR3 protein. The sample carries 1.5 million to 1.9 million distinct CDR3 sequences, under 55% recorded once. V usage is TRBV27 and J usage is TRBJ2-7, with a weak D call TRBD1 (6 bases). The sequencing sample was made of blood. This receptor was identified in a woman aged 18-30 years in good health. CDR3 in DNA: TGTGCCAGCAGTCCCGCCTCCGGGACACAATATGGAAAGTACGAGCAGTACTTC. It specifies CASSPASGTQYGKYEQYF.